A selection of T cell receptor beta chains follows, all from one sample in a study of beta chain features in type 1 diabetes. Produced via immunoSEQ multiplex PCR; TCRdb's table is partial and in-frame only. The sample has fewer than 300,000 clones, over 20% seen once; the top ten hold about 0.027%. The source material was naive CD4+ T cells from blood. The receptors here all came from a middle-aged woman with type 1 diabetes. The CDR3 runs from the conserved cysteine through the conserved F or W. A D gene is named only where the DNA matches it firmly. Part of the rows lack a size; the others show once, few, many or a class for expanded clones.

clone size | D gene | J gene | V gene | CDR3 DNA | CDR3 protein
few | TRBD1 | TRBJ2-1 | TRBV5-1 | TGCGCCAGCAGCTTGGATCCAGGGGGAGATGAGCAGTTCTTC | CASSLDPGGDEQFF
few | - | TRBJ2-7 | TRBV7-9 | TGTGCCAGCAGCTTAGCGGCCTCCTACGAGCAGTACTTC | CASSLAASYEQYF
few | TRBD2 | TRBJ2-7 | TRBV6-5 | TGTGCCAGCAGTCGGACTAGCGGGGCTACCTACGAGCAGTACTTC | CASSRTSGATYEQYF
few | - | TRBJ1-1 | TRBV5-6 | TGTGCCAGCAGCTTGATCCAGGGGCTCACTGAAGCTTTCTTT | CASSLIQGLTEAFF
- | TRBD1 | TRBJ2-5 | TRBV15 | TGTGCCACCAGCAGAGATAAGGGACAGGAGACCCAGTACTTC | CATSRDKGQETQYF
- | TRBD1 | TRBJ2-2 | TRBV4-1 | TGCGCCAGCAGCCAAGACGGACAGGGCGGCACCGGGGAGCTGTTTTTT | CASSQDGQGGTGELFF
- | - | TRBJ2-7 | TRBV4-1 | TGCGCCAGCAGCCAACCTACCAGGGAATTCTACGAGCAGTACTTC | CASSQPTREFYEQYF
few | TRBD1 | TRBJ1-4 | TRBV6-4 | TGTGCCAGCAGGCCGGGAAAACAGGGGGCGAATGAAAAACTGTTTTTT | CASRPGKQGANEKLFF
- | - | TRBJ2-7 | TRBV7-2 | TGTGCCAGCAGCGGAGGGGCGGCCCGCTACGAGCAGTACTTC | CASSGGAARYEQYF
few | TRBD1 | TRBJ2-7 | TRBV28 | TGTGCCAGCAGTCCCGGGACAGTTCTCTACGAGCAGTACTTC | CASSPGTVLYEQYF
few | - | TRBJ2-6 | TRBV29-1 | TGCAGCGTCACCTCAGGGTCCTCTGGGGCCAACGTCCTGACTTTC | CSVTSGSSGANVLTF
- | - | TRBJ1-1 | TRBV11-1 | TGTGCCAGCAGCTTACAGGCGAACACTGAAGCTTTCTTT | CASSLQANTEAFF
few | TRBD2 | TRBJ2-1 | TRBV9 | TGTGCCAGCAGCTGGCGGGAGTTAACCTACAATGAGCAGTTCTTC | CASSWRELTYNEQFF
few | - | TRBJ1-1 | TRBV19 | TGTGCCAGTAGTATAGTATGGCAGGCCGCGCTCACTGAAGCTTTCTTT | CASSIVWQAALTEAFF